The rows below give T cell receptor beta chains drawn from one sample of a study of blood T cell repertoires in COVID-19. Using immunoSEQ multiplex PCR, the repertoire was profiled, and TCRdb retains in-frame clones only, with some absent. Here the sample spans around 57,000 clones, 65% to 80% being singletons. The sequencing input was peripheral blood. These receptors were collected from a woman aged 70-85 years with acute or convalescent COVID-19. The CDR3 runs from the conserved cysteine through the conserved F or W. A D gene is named only where the DNA matches it firmly. Only part of the rows carry a size: once, few, many, or a class if the clone is expanded.

clone size | J gene | D gene | V gene | CDR3 DNA | CDR3 protein
. | TRBJ1-1 | . | TRBV19 | TGTGCCACACAAATGGGAGGGAACACTGAAGCTTTCTTT | CATQMGGNTEAFF
. | TRBJ2-1 | TRBD2 | TRBV30 | TGTGCCTGGAGCGTCACCGGGACTAGTGGCGACAATGAGCAGTTCTTC | CAWSVTGTSGDNEQFF
. | TRBJ1-1 | . | TRBV5-1 | TGCGCCAGCAGCGGCTCCCGGACTAACACTGAAGCTTTCTTT | CASSGSRTNTEAFF
. | TRBJ2-5 | . | TRBV5-5 | TGTGCCAGCAGCTTGGGGCCCCAGGTCACGGAGACCCAGTACTTC | CASSLGPQVTETQYF
. | TRBJ2-7 | . | TRBV13 | TGTGCCAGCAGACCTACTAGGGACAACTCCTACGAGCAGTACTTC | CASRPTRDNSYEQYF
. | TRBJ2-5 | TRBD1 | TRBV13 | TGTGCCAGCAGCCCGGGACAGGGGGTTCAAGAGACCCAGTACTTC | CASSPGQGVQETQYF
. | TRBJ1-1 | . | TRBV24-1 | TGTGCCACCAGTGATAACATGAACACTGAAGCTTTCTTT | CATSDNMNTEAFF
. | TRBJ2-2 | TRBD2 | TRBV28 | TGTGCCAGCCGGGGGGGGCTGAACACCGGGGAGCTGTTTTTT | CASRGGLNTGELFF
. | TRBJ2-1 | . | TRBV28 | TGTGCCAGCAGACCGTCTAGCAACGGCAATGAGCAGTTCTTC | CASRPSSNGNEQFF
. | TRBJ2-7 | . | TRBV5-1 | TGCGCCAGCAGCGCGCTCCTCTGGCGGGGCGGACATCCCGAGCAGTACTTC | CASSALLWRGGHPEQYF
. | TRBJ2-3 | TRBD2 | TRBV4-1 | TGCGCCAGCAGCACACGCGGGGGGCCTAGCACAGATACGCAGTATTTT | CASSTRGGPSTDTQYF
. | TRBJ1-6 | . | TRBV5-6 | TGTGCCAGCAGCTTGGGACAGAATTCACCCCTCCACTTT | CASSLGQNSPLHF
. | TRBJ2-5 | . | TRBV14 | TGTGCCAGCAGCCGAGGGATCGAGACCCAGTACTTC | CASSRGIETQYF
. | TRBJ2-2 | . | TRBV20-1 | TGCAGTGCTAGTCATAACACCGGGGAGCTGTTTTTT | CSASHNTGELFF
. | TRBJ2-3 | . | TRBV5-4 | TGTGCCAGCAGTAGTGGTGCAGGGAGGGGGGACGGCACAGATACGCAGTATTTT | CASSSGAGRGDGTDTQYF
. | TRBJ2-4 | TRBD1 | TRBV10-3 | TGTGCCATCAGCATACAGGGGGCGCAGGACATTCAGTACTTC | CAISIQGAQDIQYF
. | TRBJ2-5 | TRBD2 | TRBV2 | TGTGCCAGCAGTGGGGCTGCAGCGCTAGCGGGGGAAGAGACCCAGTACTTC | CASSGAAALAGEETQYF
. | TRBJ1-1 | . | TRBV11-3 | TGTGCCAGCAGGTCAGGGGCTGCGGGCACTGAAGCTTTCTTT | CASRSGAAGTEAFF
once | TRBJ2-2 | . | TRBV6-5 | TGTGCCAGCAGTTTACACCAGGGTACCGGGGAGCTGTTTTTT | CASSLHQGTGELFF
. | TRBJ2-2 | TRBD2 | TRBV7-3 | TGTGCCAGCAGCTTTTTCGCTAGCGGGGGTACGAACACCGGGGAGCTGTTTTTT | CASSFFASGGTNTGELFF
. | TRBJ2-1 | . | TRBV7-3 | TGTGCCAGCAGCTTAGGCACGTACAATGAGCAGTTCTTC | CASSLGTYNEQFF
. | TRBJ2-4 | TRBD2 | TRBV29-1 | TGCAGCGTCCGAGCGGGGGGAGGCCCCAGCGGCATTCAGTACTTC | CSVRAGGGPSGIQYF
. | TRBJ2-5 | . | TRBV12-5 | TGTGCTAGTGGTTCTGGGGAGGTAAAAGAGACCCAGTACTTC | CASGSGEVKETQYF
. | TRBJ1-1 | TRBD1 | TRBV11-2 | TGTGCCAGCAGTAGCTCAGACAGGGGAGGCACTGAAGCTTTCTTT | CASSSSDRGGTEAFF
. | TRBJ2-5 | . | TRBV14 | TGTGCCAGCAGCCAAGATCTAGTGGAGACCCAGTACTTC | CASSQDLVETQYF
once | TRBJ1-1 | . | TRBV10-3 | TGTGCCATCAGTGAGTCAGGGGCCATCGTAGCTTTCTTT | CAISESGAIVAFF
. | TRBJ2-3 | TRBD2 | TRBV19 | TGTGCCACCAAAAAACTAGCGGGGAGCACAGATACGCAGTATTTT | CATKKLAGSTDTQYF
. | TRBJ2-3 | . | TRBV5-6 | TGTGCCAGCAGCTCCCGACAGGATACGCAGTATTTT | CASSSRQDTQYF
. | TRBJ1-3 | TRBD1 | TRBV19 | TGTGCCAGTAGTTACTCGGGACAGGTGGAAAACACCATATATTTT | CASSYSGQVENTIYF